Listed below are T cell receptor beta chains from one sample, sequenced in a study of blood T cells in healthy people across ages. TCRdb reanalysed the 5' RACE reads using MiXCR and keeps one entry per CDR3 protein. The sample shows 380,000 or so distinct CDR3 sequences, more than 45% of them seen only once. The sequenced sample was blood. These receptors all stem from a man in his sixties in good health. Both conserved end residues are part of each CDR3. A D gene is named only where the DNA matches it firmly. The size of a clone is reported for some rows only, either as once, few or many, or as a class for expanded clones.

clone_size	v_call	d_call	j_call	cdr3_aa	cdr3_nt
.	TRBV5-1	.	TRBJ2-2	CASSVAGNTGELFF	TGCGCCAGCAGCGTGGCCGGGAACACCGGGGAGCTGTTTTTT
.	TRBV6-1	.	TRBJ2-7	CASRGYYEQYF	TGTGCCAGCAGGGGATACTACGAGCAGTACTTC
many	TRBV3-1	.	TRBJ2-7	CASSLQRLGEQYF	TGTGCCAGCAGCCTCCAGCGGTTAGGGGAGCAGTACTTC
.	TRBV6-5	.	TRBJ2-5	CASSYSPTQETQYF	TGTGCCAGCAGTTACTCGCCCACACAAGAGACCCAGTACTTC
few	TRBV29-1	TRBD1	TRBJ2-7	CSAAGTGGAHSYEQYF	TGCAGTGCAGCCGGGACAGGGGGCGCTCACTCCTACGAGCAGTACTTC
.	TRBV12-3/TRBV12-4	.	TRBJ2-7	CASSLIRARAYEQYF	TGTGCCAGCAGTTTAATTCGGGCCCGAGCCTACGAGCAGTACTTC
.	TRBV10-3	.	TRBJ1-2	CAISERERQGSGYTF	TGTGCCATCAGTGAGAGAGAGCGGCAGGGGTCGGGCTACACCTTC
few	TRBV24-1	TRBD1	TRBJ2-3	CATSDRTGTGSTDTQYF	TGTGCCACCAGTGATCGCACCGGGACAGGGAGCACAGATACGCAGTATTTT
.	TRBV9	.	TRBJ2-5	CASSVGLGQETQYF	TGTGCCAGCAGCGTAGGCCTAGGCCAAGAGACCCAGTACTTC
few	TRBV27	.	TRBJ1-4	CASSLLGIQPQGEKLFF	TGTGCCAGCAGTTTATTGGGAATACAGCCACAGGGTGAAAAACTGTTTTTT
.	TRBV30	TRBD2	TRBJ2-4	CAWSRRTSGRVEGQYF	TGTGCCTGGAGTAGGAGAACTAGCGGGAGGGTTGAGGGGCAGTACTTC
few	TRBV2	TRBD2	TRBJ2-7	CAISGAGNEQYF	TGTGCCATCTCAGGAGCGGGGAACGAGCAGTACTTC
.	TRBV3-1	TRBD1	TRBJ1-4	CASSLGTGFNEKLFF	TGTGCCAGCAGCCTAGGGACAGGATTTAATGAAAAACTGTTTTTT
many	TRBV12-3/TRBV12-4	.	TRBJ2-5	CASSPGAAAETQYF	TGTGCCAGCAGCCCCGGGGCAGCGGCAGAGACCCAGTACTTC
few	TRBV5-1	TRBD2	TRBJ2-3	CASSPGLEISTDTQYF	TGCGCCAGCAGCCCGGGACTAGAGATTAGCACAGATACGCAGTATTTT
.	TRBV7-2	.	TRBJ2-3	CASSRPTTDTQYF	TGTGCCAGCAGCCGCCCAACCACAGATACGCAGTATTTT
.	TRBV3-1	.	TRBJ2-5	CASSQGRLGETQYF	TGTGCCAGCAGCCAGGGACGGCTAGGAGAGACCCAGTACTTC
.	TRBV12-3/TRBV12-4	TRBD2	TRBJ2-7	CASRLAGVYEQYF	TGTGCCAGCCGACTAGCGGGGGTATACGAGCAGTACTTC
few	TRBV28	.	TRBJ2-3	CASYDGGTDTQYF	TGTGCCAGTTATGATGGGGGCACAGATACGCAGTATTTT
few	TRBV27	TRBD2	TRBJ2-3	CASKRGGALDTQYF	TGTGCCAGCAAACGGGGGGGGGCTTTAGATACGCAGTATTTT